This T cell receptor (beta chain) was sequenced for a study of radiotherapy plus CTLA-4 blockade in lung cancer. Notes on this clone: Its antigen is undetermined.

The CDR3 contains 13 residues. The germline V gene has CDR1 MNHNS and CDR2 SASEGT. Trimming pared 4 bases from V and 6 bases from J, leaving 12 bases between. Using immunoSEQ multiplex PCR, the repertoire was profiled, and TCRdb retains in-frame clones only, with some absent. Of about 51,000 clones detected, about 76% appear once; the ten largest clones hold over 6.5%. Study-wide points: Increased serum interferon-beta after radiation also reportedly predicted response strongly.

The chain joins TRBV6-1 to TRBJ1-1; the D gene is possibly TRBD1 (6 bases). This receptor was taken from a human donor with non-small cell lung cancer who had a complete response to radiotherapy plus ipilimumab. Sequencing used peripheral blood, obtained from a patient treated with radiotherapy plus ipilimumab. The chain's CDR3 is CASSGEQGAEAFF. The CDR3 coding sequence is TGTGCCAGCAGTGGAGAACAGGGAGCTGAAGCTTTCTTT.